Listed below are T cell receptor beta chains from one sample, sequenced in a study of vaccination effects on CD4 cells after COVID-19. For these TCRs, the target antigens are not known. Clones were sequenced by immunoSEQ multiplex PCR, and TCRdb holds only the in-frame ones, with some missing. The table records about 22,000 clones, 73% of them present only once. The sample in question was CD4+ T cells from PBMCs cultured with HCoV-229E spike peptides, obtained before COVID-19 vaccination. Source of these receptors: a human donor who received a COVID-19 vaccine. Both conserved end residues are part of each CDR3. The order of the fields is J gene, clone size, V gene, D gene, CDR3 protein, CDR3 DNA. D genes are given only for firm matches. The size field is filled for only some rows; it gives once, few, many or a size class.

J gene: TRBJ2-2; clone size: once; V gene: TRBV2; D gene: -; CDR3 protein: CASSPDTGELFF; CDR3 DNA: TGTGCCAGCAGTCCTGACACCGGGGAGCTGTTTTTT
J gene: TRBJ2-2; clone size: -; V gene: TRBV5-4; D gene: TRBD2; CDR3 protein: CASSLGGLAGGRNTGELFF; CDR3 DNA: TGTGCCAGCAGCTTGGGAGGACTAGCGGGGGGAAGGAACACCGGGGAGCTGTTTTTT
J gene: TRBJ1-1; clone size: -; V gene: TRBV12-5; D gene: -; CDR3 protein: CASGLVPPSGTAFF; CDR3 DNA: TGTGCTAGTGGTTTGGTACCCCCTTCCGGGACGGCTTTCTTT
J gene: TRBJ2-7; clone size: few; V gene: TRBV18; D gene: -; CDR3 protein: CASSPGVPYEQYF; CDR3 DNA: TGTGCCAGCTCACCCGGGGTCCCCTACGAGCAGTACTTC
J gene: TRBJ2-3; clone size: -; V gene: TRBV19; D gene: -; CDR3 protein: CASSMSGDTQYF; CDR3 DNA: TGTGCCAGTAGTATGTCCGGAGATACGCAGTATTTT
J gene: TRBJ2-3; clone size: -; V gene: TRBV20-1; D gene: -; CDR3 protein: CSASIWTSTDTQYF; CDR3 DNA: TGCAGTGCTAGTATCTGGACTAGCACAGATACGCAGTATTTT
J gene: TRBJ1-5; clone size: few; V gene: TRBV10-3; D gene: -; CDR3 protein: CAISERGGDQPQHF; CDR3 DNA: TGTGCCATCAGTGAGCGGGGGGGAGATCAGCCCCAGCATTTT
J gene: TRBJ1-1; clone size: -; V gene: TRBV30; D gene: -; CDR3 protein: CAWASLSHGGNTEAFF; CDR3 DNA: TGTGCCTGGGCCTCCTTATCACATGGGGGGAACACTGAAGCTTTCTTT
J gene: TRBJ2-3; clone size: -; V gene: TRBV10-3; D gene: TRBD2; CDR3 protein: CAMGGTSGGTDTQYF; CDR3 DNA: TGTGCCATGGGAGGGACTAGCGGAGGCACAGATACGCAGTATTTT
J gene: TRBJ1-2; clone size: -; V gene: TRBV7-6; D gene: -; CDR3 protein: CASSLVGGYGYTF; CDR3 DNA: TGTGCCAGCAGCTTAGTTGGGGGCTATGGCTACACCTTC
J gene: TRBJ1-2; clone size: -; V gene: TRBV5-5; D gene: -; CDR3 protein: CASGTENYGYTF; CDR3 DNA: TGTGCCAGCGGGACGGAGAACTATGGCTACACCTTC
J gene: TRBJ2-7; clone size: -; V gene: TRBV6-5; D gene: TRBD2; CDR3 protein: CASTTSGPSYEQYF; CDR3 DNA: TGTGCCAGCACAACTAGCGGACCCTCCTACGAGCAGTACTTC
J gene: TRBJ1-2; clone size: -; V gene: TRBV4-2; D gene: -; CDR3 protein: CASSQELDRRKNGYTF; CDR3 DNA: TGTGCCAGCAGCCAAGAATTAGACAGGAGAAAAAATGGCTACACCTTC
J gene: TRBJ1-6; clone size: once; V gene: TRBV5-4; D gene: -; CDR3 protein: CASSAAGSNSPLHF; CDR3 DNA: TGTGCCAGCAGCGCGGCAGGGTCTAATTCACCCCTCCACTTT
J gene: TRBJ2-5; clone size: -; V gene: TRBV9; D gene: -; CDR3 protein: CASSVGVGGPQETQYF; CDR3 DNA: TGTGCCAGCAGCGTAGGGGTGGGGGGCCCTCAAGAGACCCAGTACTTC
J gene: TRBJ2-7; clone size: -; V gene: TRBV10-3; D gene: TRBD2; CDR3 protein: CATALAGAYEQYF; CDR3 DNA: TGTGCCACCGCACTAGCGGGGGCCTACGAGCAGTACTTC
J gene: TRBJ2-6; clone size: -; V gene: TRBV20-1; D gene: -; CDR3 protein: CSASERASGANVLTF; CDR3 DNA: TGCAGTGCTAGTGAGAGGGCATCTGGGGCCAACGTCCTGACTTTC
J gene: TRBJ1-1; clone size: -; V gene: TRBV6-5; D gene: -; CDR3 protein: CASGGRWTNTEAFF; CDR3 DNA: TGTGCCAGTGGAGGAAGGTGGACGAACACTGAAGCTTTCTTT
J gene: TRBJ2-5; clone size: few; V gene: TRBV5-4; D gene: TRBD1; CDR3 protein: CASSLDRGQETQYF; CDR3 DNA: TGTGCCAGCAGCTTGGACAGGGGGCAGGAGACCCAGTACTTC
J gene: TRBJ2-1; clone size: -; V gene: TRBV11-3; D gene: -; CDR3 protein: CASSEAGSYNEQFF; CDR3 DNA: TGTGCCAGCAGCGAGGCAGGCTCCTACAATGAGCAGTTCTTC
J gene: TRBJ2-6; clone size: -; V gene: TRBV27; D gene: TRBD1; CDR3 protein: CASSSRDRGPGANVLTF; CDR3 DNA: TGTGCCAGCAGTTCCCGGGACAGGGGGCCTGGGGCCAACGTCCTGACTTTC
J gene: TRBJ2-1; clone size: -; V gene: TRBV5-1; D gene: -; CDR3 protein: CASSLDPSSSYNEQFF; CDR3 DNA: TGCGCCAGCAGCTTGGACCCCTCGAGCTCCTACAATGAGCAGTTCTTC
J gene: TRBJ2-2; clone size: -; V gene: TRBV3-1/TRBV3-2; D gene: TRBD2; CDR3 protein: CASRGTRRWAGELFF; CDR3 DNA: TGTGCCAGCAGGGGGACTAGGCGTTGGGCAGGGGAGCTGTTTTTT
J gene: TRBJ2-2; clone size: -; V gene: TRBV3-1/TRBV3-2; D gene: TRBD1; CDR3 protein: CASSQGTGITGELFF; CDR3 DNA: TGTGCCAGCAGCCAAGGGACAGGGATCACCGGGGAGCTGTTTTTT
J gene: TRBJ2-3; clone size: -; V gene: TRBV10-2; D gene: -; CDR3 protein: CASARGKLSDTQYF; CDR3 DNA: TGCGCCAGCGCCCGCGGGAAGCTGTCAGATACGCAGTATTTT
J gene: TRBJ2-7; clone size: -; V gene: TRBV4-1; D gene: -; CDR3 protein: CASSQEWRTGSSYEQYF; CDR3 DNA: TGCGCCAGCAGCCAAGAATGGCGGACGGGGAGCTCCTACGAGCAGTACTTC
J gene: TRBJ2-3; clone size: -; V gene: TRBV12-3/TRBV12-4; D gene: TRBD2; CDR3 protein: CASGGTDTQYF; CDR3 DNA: TGTGCGTCGGGAGGAACAGATACGCAGTATTTT
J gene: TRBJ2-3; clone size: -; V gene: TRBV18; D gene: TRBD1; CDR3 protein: CASSPPGQGGHTQYF; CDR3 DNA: TGTGCCAGCTCACCGCCGGGACAGGGGGGACATACGCAGTATTTT
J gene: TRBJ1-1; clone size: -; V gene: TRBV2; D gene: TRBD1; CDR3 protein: CASSGRGRNTEAFF; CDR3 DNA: TGTGCCAGCAGTGGCAGGGGGCGGAACACTGAAGCTTTCTTT
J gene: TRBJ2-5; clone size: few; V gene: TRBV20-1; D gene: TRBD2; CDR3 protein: CSASDTSGGPRTQYF; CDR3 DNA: TGCAGTGCTAGTGATACTAGCGGGGGGCCTAGGACCCAGTACTTC
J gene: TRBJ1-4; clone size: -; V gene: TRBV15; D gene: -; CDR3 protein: CATSRASTNEKLFF; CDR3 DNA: TGTGCCACCAGCAGGGCCTCAACTAATGAAAAACTGTTTTTT
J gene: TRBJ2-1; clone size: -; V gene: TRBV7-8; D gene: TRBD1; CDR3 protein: CASSSDRGRGKFF; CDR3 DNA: TGTGCCAGCAGCTCAGACAGGGGGCGGGGAAAGTTCTTC
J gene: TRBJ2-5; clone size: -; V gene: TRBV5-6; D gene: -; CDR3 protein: CASSRPYSETQYF; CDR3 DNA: TGTGCCAGCAGCCGACCGTACTCCGAGACCCAGTACTTC
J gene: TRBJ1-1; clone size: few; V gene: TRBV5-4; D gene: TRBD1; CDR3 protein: CASSPGQGSLRGTEAFF; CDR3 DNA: TGTGCCAGCAGCCCGGGACAGGGCAGCCTACGGGGCACTGAAGCTTTCTTT
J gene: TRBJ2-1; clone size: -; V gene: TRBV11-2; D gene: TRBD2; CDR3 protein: CASSSGLAGYNEQFF; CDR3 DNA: TGTGCCAGCAGCTCCGGACTAGCGGGATACAATGAGCAGTTCTTC
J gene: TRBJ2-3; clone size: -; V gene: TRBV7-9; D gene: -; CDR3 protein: CASSLVVLGGTDTQYF; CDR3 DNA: TGTGCCAGCAGCTTAGTGGTCCTAGGGGGCACAGATACGCAGTATTTT
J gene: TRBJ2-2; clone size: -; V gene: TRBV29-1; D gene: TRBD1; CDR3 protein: CSVAGQGYTGELFF; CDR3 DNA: TGCAGCGTTGCGGGACAGGGATACACCGGGGAGCTGTTTTTT
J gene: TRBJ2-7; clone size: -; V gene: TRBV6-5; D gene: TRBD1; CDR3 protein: CASTPQGGSSEQYF; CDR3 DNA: TGTGCCAGCACCCCACAGGGGGGATCCAGCGAGCAGTACTTC
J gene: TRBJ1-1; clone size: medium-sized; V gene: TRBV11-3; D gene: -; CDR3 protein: CASSSLGGYTEAFF; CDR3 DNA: TGTGCCAGCAGCTCCCTAGGAGGGTACACTGAAGCTTTCTTT
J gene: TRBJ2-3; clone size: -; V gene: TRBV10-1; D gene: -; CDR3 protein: CASSESPKGMPQYF; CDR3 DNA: TGCGCCAGCAGTGAGTCGCCGAAAGGGATGCCGCAGTATTTT
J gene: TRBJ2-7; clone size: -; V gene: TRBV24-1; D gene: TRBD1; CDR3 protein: CATWDRDAYEQYF; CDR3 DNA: TGTGCCACCTGGGACAGGGACGCCTACGAGCAGTACTTC
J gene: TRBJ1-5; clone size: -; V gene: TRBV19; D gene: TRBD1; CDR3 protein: CASSDRGQGNQPQHF; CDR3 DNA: TGTGCCAGTAGTGACAGGGGGCAGGGCAATCAGCCCCAGCATTTT